Listed here are 32 T cell receptor beta chains from one sample, sequenced in a study of blood T cell repertoires in COVID-19. Some clones are missing from TCRdb's copy, which holds only in-frame ones; the method was immunoSEQ multiplex PCR. The repertoire consists of roughly 77,000 clones, with roughly 85% occurring once and the leading ten covering roughly 29%. The sequenced material came from peripheral blood. All receptors derive from a man between 60 and 70 years old with active or convalescent COVID-19.

The rearrangement joins TRBV7-8 to TRBJ2-7; weak D call: TRBD1 (5 bases). This CDR3 comprises 16 residues. CDR1 is SGHVS and CDR2 is FQNEAQ in the germline V gene. The ends were cut back, 7 bases at V and 3 bases at J, with 22 bases in the middle. The CDR3: CASIQGGVRENYEQYF. Here the CDR3 DNA reads TGTGCCAGCATCCAGGGTGGAGTACGAGAAAACTACGAGCAGTACTTC. Together with reference TRBV7-8 and TRBJ2-7, the CDR3 gives the full variable domain: GAGVSQSPRYKVAKRGQDVALRCDPISGHVSLFWYQQALGQGPEFLTYFQNEAQLDKSGLPSDRFFAERPEGSVSTLKIQRTQQEDSAVYLCASIQGGVRENYEQYFGPGTRLTVT.

The rearrangement joins TRBV5-1 to TRBJ1-6; 10 bases fit TRBD1. Germline V gene lookup returns CDR1 SGHRS and CDR2 YFSETQ. This CDR3 spans 15 amino acids. V shed 4 bases, J shed 5 bases, and the junction held 3 bases outside the gene matches. The CDR3 DNA sequence: TGCGCCAGCAGCGGACAGGGGGAGCATAATTCACCCCTCCACTTT. This gives the protein CASSGQGEHNSPLHF.

The chain is built from TRBV4-3 and TRBJ2-2; D possibly corresponds to TRBD1 (5 bases). V shed 0 bases and J shed 4 bases, with 21 bases lying between them. Germline values: CDR1 LGHNA, CDR2 YSLEER. The CDR3 spans 19 residues. This CDR3 is CASSQDNLNLQGSTGELFF. CDR3 sequence (DNA): TGCGCCAGCAGCCAAGATAATTTGAATTTGCAGGGCTCCACCGGGGAGCTGTTTTTT.

The V gene is TRBV9, the J gene TRBJ1-2, with 9 bases aligning to TRBD1. The germline gives CDR1 SGDLS, CDR2 YYNGEE. With V trimmed by 4 bases and J by 6 bases, 7 bases remained unmatched. The CDR3 consists of 14 residues. The CDR3 reads CASSPQTGGDGYTF. The CDR3 region has the DNA TGTGCCAGCAGCCCTCAGACAGGGGGGGATGGCTACACCTTC.

This chain connects TRBV7-9 to TRBJ2-1, with D maybe TRBD2 (6 bases). The V end lost 5 bases, the J end lost 8 bases, and 19 bases lay between the germline ends. There are 15 residues in the CDR3. Germline CDR1 SEHNR, CDR2 FQNEAQ (reference sequence). The CDR3: CASSPLGQGGDEQFF. For the CDR3, the DNA is TGTGCCAGCAGCCCCCTAGGCCAAGGCGGGGATGAGCAGTTCTTC.

The rearrangement links TRBV5-5 to TRBJ1-2; TRBD1 might be the D (6 bases). This CDR3 spans 13 amino acids. V was pared by 4 bases and J by 1 base, with 8 bases between. Germline lookup yields CDR1 SGHKS and CDR2 YYEKEE (reference sequence). The CDR3 reads CASSQDSNYGYTF. The CDR3 nucleotides are TGTGCCAGCAGCCAGGACAGTAACTATGGCTACACCTTC.

CDR3 in amino acids: CASSSGGQNNQPQHF. The CDR3, as DNA: TGTGCCAGCAGTTCGGGAGGTCAGAACAATCAGCCCCAGCATTTT. The chain has TRBV6-6 and TRBJ1-5; D uncertain. Germline CDR1 reads MNHNY; CDR2 reads SVGAGI (reference sequence). V lost 4 bases and J 3 bases, leaving 13 bases between the germline ends. CDR3 length: 15 residues.

V is TRBV6-5 and J is TRBJ2-5, with TRBD2 matching 9 bases. Unmatched junction bases numbered 5, after V lost 2 bases and J lost 4 bases. The CDR3 has 15 residues. CDR1 MNHEY and CDR2 SVGAGI come from the germline V gene. The chain's CDR3 is CASSYGGGAGETQYF. CDR3 nucleotides: TGTGCCAGCAGTTACGGCGGGGGGGCCGGAGAGACCCAGTACTTC.

The rearrangement uses TRBV3-1 (or the pseudogene TRBV3-2) and TRBJ1-2; 7 nucleotides match TRBD1. There are 14 residues in the CDR3. Germline V lookup: CDR1 LGHDT, CDR2 YNNKEL (reference sequence). J lost 5 bases, V lost 4 bases, and 7 bases had no gene match. CDR3 sequence: CASSPRLQGYGYTF. The CDR3 DNA reads as TGTGCCAGCAGCCCGAGATTACAGGGGTATGGCTACACCTTC.

The chain carries TRBV18 and TRBJ2-7, with 8 bases fitting TRBD2. V lost 3 bases to trimming and J lost 3 bases; unmatched junction nucleotides: 7. Looked up from germline, CDR1 is KGHSH and CDR2 is LQKENI. The CDR3 has 15 residues. The DNA for the CDR3 is TGTGCCAGCTCACCGCCGGGACTAGAGGTCTACGAGCAGTACTTC. Translating it yields CASSPPGLEVYEQYF.

This clone was counted a few times. The chain couples TRBV27 to TRBJ1-4; possibly TRBD1 for D (6 bases). Germline assignment: CDR1 MNHEY and CDR2 SMNVEV (reference sequence). The V gene lost 5 bases and the J gene lost 8 bases, with 18 bases spanning the gap. The CDR3 length is 15 residues. This chain's CDR3 is CASSPPGTTPEKLFF. CDR3 nucleotide sequence: TGTGCCAGCAGTCCACCCGGGACAACGCCCGAAAAACTGTTTTTT.

This clone was observed a handful of times. The chain has TRBV18 and TRBJ1-5; D call uncertain. CDR3 size: 12 residues. With 4 bases removed from V and 6 bases from J, the gap between germline ends came to 7 bases. The V gene's germline CDR1 is KGHSH and CDR2 LQKENI. The CDR3 DNA reads as TGTGCCAGCTCACGAGGGAGTCAGCCCCAGCATTTT. As protein: CASSRGSQPQHF. Variable domain in full (rest from reference TRBV18 and TRBJ1-5): NAGVMQNPRHLVRRRGQEARLRCSPMKGHSHVYWYRQLPEEGLKFMVYLQKENIIDESGMPKERFSAEFPKEGPSILRIQQVVRGDSAAYFCASSRGSQPQHFGDGTRLSIL.

The chain carries TRBV2 and TRBJ2-1; 7 nucleotides agree with TRBD1. In germline, CDR1 is SNHLY, CDR2 FYNNEI. V dropped 6 bases and J dropped 5; count of bases not matched to a gene: 13. The CDR3 runs 16 residues. DNA for the CDR3: TGTGCCAGCAGCAAGGGACAGCTCCCCTACAACAATGAGCAGTTCTTC. Translation: CASSKGQLPYNNEQFF.

The chain uses TRBV23-1 and TRBJ1-5; 10 positions match TRBD1. TRBV23-1 is labeled an ORF, and its function is uncertain. The CDR3 has 16 residues. Germline trimming cut 6 bases from V and 2 bases from J; bases unmatched to any gene: 7. CDR3 nucleotide sequence: TGCGCCAGCAGAGGACAGGGGGTGATTGGCAATCAGCCCCAGCATTTT. This codes for CASRGQGVIGNQPQHF.

The CDR3 spells CASSSERSPDTQYF. CDR3 DNA sequence: TGTGCCAGCAGCTCCGAGCGGTCCCCAGATACGCAGTATTTT. The V gene is TRBV7-3, the J gene TRBJ2-3; a weak D match, TRBD2 (5 bases). Per the germline V gene, CDR1 is SGHTA and CDR2 is FQGTGA. CDR3 length: 14 amino acids. V lost 4 bases, J lost 4 bases, and 12 bases lay in between.

The V call is TRBV21-1, the J call TRBJ1-1; the table's D call, TRBD1, was not checked against the DNA. TRBV21-1 has pseudogene status. The CDR3 has 15 amino acids. The CDR3 region has the DNA TGTGCCAGCAGCAAAGAGACAGATACTAACACTGAAGCTTTCTTT. Translated: CASSKETDTNTEAFF.

The chain carries TRBV7-8 and TRBJ2-5; D gene ambiguous. CDR1 and CDR2 (germline): SGHVS, FQNEAQ. This CDR3 has 14 residues. V dropped 3 bases and J dropped 0 bases, with 8 bases sitting between them. CDR3 residues: CASSFPGYQETQYF. The CDR3 DNA follows: TGTGCCAGCAGCTTTCCCGGGTACCAAGAGACCCAGTACTTC. The full variable domain, its missing parts supplied by reference TRBV7-8 and TRBJ2-5, is GAGVSQSPRYKVAKRGQDVALRCDPISGHVSLFWYQQALGQGPEFLTYFQNEAQLDKSGLPSDRFFAERPEGSVSTLKIQRTQQEDSAVYLCASSFPGYQETQYFGPGTRLLVL.

The chain has TRBV11-2 and TRBJ1-5, with 7 bases lining up with TRBD1. In germline, CDR1 is SGHAT, CDR2 FQNNGV. CDR3 size: 14 residues. The J segment lost 2 bases and the V segment lost 4 bases, leaving 2 bases of the junction unmatched. The CDR3: CASSSDRGNQPQHF. In nucleotides, the CDR3 is TGTGCCAGCAGCTCCGACAGGGGCAATCAGCCCCAGCATTTT.

J is TRBJ1-6 and V is TRBV2, with 7 bases aligning to TRBD1. The CDR3 sequence is 13 residues long. Germline V gene data show CDR1 as SNHLY and CDR2 as FYNNEI. J lost 14 bases, V lost 7 bases, and 11 bases had no gene match. In DNA form, the CDR3 reads TGTGCCAGCACTACAGGGGTTGGAGCGTCCCTCCACTTT. Translated, it gives CASTTGVGASLHF.

V is TRBV28 and J is TRBJ1-5, with D possibly being TRBD1 (6 bases). The CDR3 runs to 13 residues. V was pared by 10 bases and J by 4 bases, with 14 bases between. CDR1 and CDR2 (germline): MDHEN, SYDVKM. CDR3 nucleotides: TGTGCCATCAGACTCACAGGGAATCAGCCCCAGCATTTT. Protein product: CAIRLTGNQPQHF.

This chain connects TRBV6-1 to TRBJ2-7; D remains ambiguous. CDR1 and CDR2 from the germline V gene are MNHNS and SASEGT. Trimming stripped 4 bases from V and 3 bases from J, with 25 bases between. This CDR3 has 18 residues. The CDR3 reads CASSGDRLSAEPNYEQYF. The CDR3 DNA reads as TGTGCCAGCAGTGGAGATCGTCTCTCGGCGGAACCTAACTACGAGCAGTACTTC.

This clone was seen a single time. The CDR3 is CASSPGLDNQPQHF. The CDR3 DNA reads TGTGCCAGCAGTCCAGGGTTGGACAATCAGCCCCAGCATTTT. This chain joins TRBV28 and TRBJ1-5; a possible D gene is TRBD1 (5 bases). V was clipped by 5 bases and J by 3 bases, with 11 bases between them. Germline values: CDR1 MDHEN, CDR2 SYDVKM. This CDR3 is built from 14 residues.

This chain connects TRBV6-1 to TRBJ1-5; 7 nucleotides align to TRBD1. CDR1 and CDR2 from the germline V gene are MNHNS and SASEGT. The CDR3 sequence is 14 residues long. J gave up 5 bases and V 3 bases, and 4 bases lay outside the gene matches. CDR3 nucleotide sequence: TGTGCCAGCAGTGACGACAGGGCACATCAGCCCCAGCATTTT. It specifies CASSDDRAHQPQHF.

This chain uses TRBV13 with TRBJ2-1; the match to TRBD1 covers 9 bases. Germline CDR1 PRHDT, CDR2 FYEKMQ (reference sequence). Trimming cost V 4 bases and J 6 bases; bases outside gene matches: 1. The CDR3 covers 13 residues. The CDR3 spells CASSSDRGNEQFF. The CDR3 DNA reads TGTGCCAGCAGCTCGGACAGGGGCAATGAGCAGTTCTTC.

The chain links TRBV11-3 to TRBJ2-2, with TRBD2 matching 11 bases. CDR3 size: 18 residues. The J segment lost 4 bases and the V segment lost 5 bases, leaving 12 bases of the junction unmatched. Germline lookup yields CDR1 SGHNT and CDR2 YENEEA. Here the CDR3 reads CASSPGTSGSTGTGELFF. In DNA, the CDR3 is TGTGCCAGCAGCCCCGGGACTAGCGGATCTACGGGCACCGGGGAGCTGTTTTTT.

The chain has TRBV7-3 and TRBJ1-6; tentative D call: TRBD1 (6 bases). The CDR3 covers 14 residues. Trimming cost V 1 base and J 7 bases, with 8 bases left between them. CDR1 is SGHTA and CDR2 is FQGTGA in the germline V gene. CDR3 bases: TGTGCCAGCAGCTTAATCAGGGGAAATTCACCCCTCCACTTT. Translated: CASSLIRGNSPLHF.

In DNA form, the CDR3 reads TGTGCCAGACTGAACTCTGGGGCCAACGTCCTGACTTTC. It yields the protein CARLNSGANVLTF. This rearrangement joins TRBV7-9 to TRBJ2-6, with no clear D. This CDR3 spans 13 amino acids. The V end lost 9 bases, the J end lost 0 bases, and 6 bases lay between the germline ends. CDR1 SEHNR and CDR2 FQNEAQ come from the germline V gene (reference sequence).

This chain joins TRBV4-3 and TRBJ2-5, with TRBD1 as a possible D gene (6 bases). The V end lost 0 bases, the J end lost 4 bases, and 12 bases lay between the germline ends. There are 15 residues in the CDR3. Germline CDR1 and CDR2: LGHNA and YSLEER. CDR3 protein: CASSQDGDKRETQYF. CDR3 coding DNA: TGCGCCAGCAGCCAAGATGGGGACAAGAGAGAGACCCAGTACTTC.

The chain employs TRBV28 and TRBJ2-3, with D tentatively TRBD2 (5 bases). Trimming stripped 8 bases from V and 0 bases from J, with 24 bases between. CDR1 and CDR2 from the germline V gene are MDHEN and SYDVKM. The CDR3 loop spans 18 amino acids. The CDR3 DNA follows: TGTGCCAGCCGAGCGACGGAGGTACGGGCGGCGAGCACAGATACGCAGTATTTT. Protein: CASRATEVRAASTDTQYF.

In its sample, this clone was seen once. CDR3 in DNA: TGTGCCATCAGTGGACAGGGTTGGACTGAAGCTTTCTTT. It codes for CAISGQGWTEAFF. The J gene is TRBJ1-1, the V gene TRBV7-9; TRBD1 aligns across 8 bases. Germline V CDR1 and CDR2: SEHNR, FQNEAQ (reference sequence). V shed 10 bases and J 5 bases; nucleotides not matched to a gene: 9. CDR3 length: 13 residues.

The chain joins TRBV7-9 to TRBJ1-4, with D uncertain. V gave up 3 bases and J gave up 0 bases, with 8 bases separating them. Germline V gene sequence: CDR1 SEHNR, CDR2 FQNEAQ (reference sequence). The CDR3 is 15 amino acids. DNA for the CDR3: TGTGCCAGCAGCTTCGGGAGCTCAACTAATGAAAAACTGTTTTTT. Protein: CASSFGSSTNEKLFF.

The chain carries TRBV29-1 and TRBJ2-7, with 7 bases matching TRBD1. The germline V gene has CDR1 SQVTM and CDR2 ANQGSEA. The CDR3 spans 15 residues. J lost 6 bases, V lost 6 bases, and 17 bases had no gene match. The CDR3 sequence is CSVVNMTGMDIEQYF. The DNA of the CDR3 is TGCAGCGTGGTAAATATGACAGGGATGGACATCGAGCAGTACTTC.